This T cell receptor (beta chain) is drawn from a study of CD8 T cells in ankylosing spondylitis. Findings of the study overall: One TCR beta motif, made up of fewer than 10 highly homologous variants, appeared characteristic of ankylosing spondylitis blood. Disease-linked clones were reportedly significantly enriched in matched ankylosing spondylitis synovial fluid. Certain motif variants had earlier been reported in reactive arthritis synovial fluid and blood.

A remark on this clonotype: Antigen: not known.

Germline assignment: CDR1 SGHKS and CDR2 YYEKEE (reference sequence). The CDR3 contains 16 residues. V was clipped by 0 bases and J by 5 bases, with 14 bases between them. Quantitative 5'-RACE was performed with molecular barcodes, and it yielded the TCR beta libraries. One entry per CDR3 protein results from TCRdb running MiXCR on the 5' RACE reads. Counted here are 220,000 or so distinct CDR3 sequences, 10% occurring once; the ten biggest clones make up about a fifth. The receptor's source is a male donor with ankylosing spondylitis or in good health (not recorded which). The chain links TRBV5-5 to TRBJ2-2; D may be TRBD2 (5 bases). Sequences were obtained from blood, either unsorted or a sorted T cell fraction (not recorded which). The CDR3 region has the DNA TGTGCCAGCAGCTTGGTTGCCACCTCGGGGACCGGGGAGCTGTTTTTT. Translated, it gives CASSLVATSGTGELFF.